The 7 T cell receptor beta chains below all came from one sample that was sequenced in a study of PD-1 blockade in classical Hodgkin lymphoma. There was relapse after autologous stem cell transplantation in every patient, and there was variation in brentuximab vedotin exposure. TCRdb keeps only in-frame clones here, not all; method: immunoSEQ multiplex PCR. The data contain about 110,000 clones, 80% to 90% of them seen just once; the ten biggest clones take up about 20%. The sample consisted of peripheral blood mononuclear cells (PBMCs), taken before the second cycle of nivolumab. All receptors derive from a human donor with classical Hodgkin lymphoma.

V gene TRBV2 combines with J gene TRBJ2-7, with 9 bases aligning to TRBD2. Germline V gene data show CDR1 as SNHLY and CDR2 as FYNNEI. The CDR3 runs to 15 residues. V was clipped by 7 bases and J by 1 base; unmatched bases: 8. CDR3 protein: CASITGLATSYEQYF. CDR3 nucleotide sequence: TGTGCCAGCATCACCGGACTAGCGACGTCCTACGAGCAGTACTTC.

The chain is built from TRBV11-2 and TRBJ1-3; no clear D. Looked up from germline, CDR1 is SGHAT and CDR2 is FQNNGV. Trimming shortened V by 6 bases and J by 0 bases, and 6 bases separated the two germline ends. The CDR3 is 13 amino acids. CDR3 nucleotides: TGTGCCAGCAGTTGGGTCTCTGGAAACACCATATATTTT. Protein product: CASSWVSGNTIYF. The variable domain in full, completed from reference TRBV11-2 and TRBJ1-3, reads EAGVAQSPRYKIIEKRQSVAFWCNPISGHATLYWYQQILGQGPKLLIQFQNNGVVDDSQLPKDRFSAERLKGVDSTLKIQPAKLEDSAVYLCASSWVSGNTIYFGEGSWLTVV.

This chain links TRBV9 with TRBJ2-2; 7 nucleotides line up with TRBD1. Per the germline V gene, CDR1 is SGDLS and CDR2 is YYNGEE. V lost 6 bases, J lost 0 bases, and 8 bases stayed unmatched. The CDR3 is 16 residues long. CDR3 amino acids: CASTFHQGANTGELFF. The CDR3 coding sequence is TGTGCCAGCACCTTCCATCAGGGGGCGAACACCGGGGAGCTGTTTTTT.

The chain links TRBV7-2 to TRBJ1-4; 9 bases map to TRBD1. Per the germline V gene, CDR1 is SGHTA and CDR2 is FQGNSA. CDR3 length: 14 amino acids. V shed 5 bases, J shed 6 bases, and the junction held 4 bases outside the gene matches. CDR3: CASSLQGAYEKLFF. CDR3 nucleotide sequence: TGTGCCAGCAGCCTACAGGGGGCGTATGAAAAACTGTTTTTT.

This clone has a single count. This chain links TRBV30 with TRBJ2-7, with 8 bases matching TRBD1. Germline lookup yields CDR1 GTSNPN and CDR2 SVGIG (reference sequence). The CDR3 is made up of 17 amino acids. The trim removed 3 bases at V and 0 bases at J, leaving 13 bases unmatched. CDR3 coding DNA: TGTGCCTGGAGGGGGACAGGCTCGTCTACTTTCTCCTACGAGCAGTACTTC. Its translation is CAWRGTGSSTFSYEQYF. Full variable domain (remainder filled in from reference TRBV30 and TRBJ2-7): SQTIHQWPATLVQPVGSPLSLECTVEGTSNPNLYWYRQAAGRGLQLLFYSVGIGQISSEVPQNLSASRPQDRQFILSSKKLLLSDSGFYLCAWRGTGSSTFSYEQYFGPGTRLTVT.

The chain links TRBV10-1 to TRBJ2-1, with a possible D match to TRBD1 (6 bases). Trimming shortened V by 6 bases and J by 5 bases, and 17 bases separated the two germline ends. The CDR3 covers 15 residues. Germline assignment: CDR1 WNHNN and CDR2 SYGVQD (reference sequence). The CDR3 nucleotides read TGCGCCAGCAGGGTTAACAGGGATCCCCACAATGAGCAGTTCTTC. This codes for CASRVNRDPHNEQFF.

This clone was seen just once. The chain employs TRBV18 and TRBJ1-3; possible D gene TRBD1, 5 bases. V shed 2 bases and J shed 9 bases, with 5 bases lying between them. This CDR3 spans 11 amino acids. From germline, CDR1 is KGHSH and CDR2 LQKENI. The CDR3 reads CASSPGATIYF. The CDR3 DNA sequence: TGTGCCAGCTCACCAGGGGCCACCATATATTTT.